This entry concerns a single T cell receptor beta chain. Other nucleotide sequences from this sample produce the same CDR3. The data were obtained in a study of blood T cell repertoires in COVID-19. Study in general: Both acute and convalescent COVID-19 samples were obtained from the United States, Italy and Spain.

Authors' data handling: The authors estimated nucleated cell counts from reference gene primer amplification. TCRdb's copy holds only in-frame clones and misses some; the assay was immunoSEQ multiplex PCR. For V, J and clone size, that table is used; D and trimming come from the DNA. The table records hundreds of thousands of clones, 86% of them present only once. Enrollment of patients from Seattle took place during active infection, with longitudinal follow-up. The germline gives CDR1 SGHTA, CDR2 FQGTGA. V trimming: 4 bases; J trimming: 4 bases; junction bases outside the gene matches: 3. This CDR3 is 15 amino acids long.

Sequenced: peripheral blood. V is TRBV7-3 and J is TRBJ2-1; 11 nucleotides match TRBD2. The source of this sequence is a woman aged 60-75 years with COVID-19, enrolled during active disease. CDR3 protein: CASSSLAGGYNEQFF. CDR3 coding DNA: TGTGCCAGCAGCTCTCTAGCGGGGGGTTACAATGAGCAGTTCTTC.